The present TCR beta chain was sequenced within a study of blood T cell repertoires in COVID-19 (dated by TCRdb to 2020 to 2021). Study-wide context: Samples from collaborators originated in the United States, Italy and Spain and spanned both the acute and convalescent phases of COVID-19. The repertoires were released in a freely available public database meant as a resource for research on the immune response to SARS-CoV-2. Subjects who had been exposed to COVID-19, were actively infected with it, or had recovered from it provided the deeply sampled blood TCRbeta repertoires that made up the dataset. The samples were drawn from two sources: the first 160 participants of the ongoing ImmuneRACE study, and over 1,000 subjects contributed by 6 global collaborators. Sample metadata almost always included a de-identified subject ID, COVID-19 status, age in years and sex. Where available, HLA class I and class II types were taken from metadata supplied by the sample provider and were not determined by assay-based typing. The prospective study material was composed of cDNA or gDNA derived from T cells, B-cell-depleted T cells, or PBMCs.

Collaborating institutions collected whole blood in K2EDTA tubes following their own protocols. For TCRbeta analysis, collaborators shipped samples in one of three forms: frozen whole blood, isolated PBMCs, or DNA extracted from either of those sample types. CDR1 and CDR2, looked up from the germline V gene, are MDHEN and SYDVKM. V was cut back by 8 bases and J by 2 bases, leaving a gap of 10 bases between them. The CDR3 numbers 13 residues from cysteine through phenylalanine. Only CDR3 DNA is held: 39 bases, read in frame from base 1. The study at large found these results: How much clinical and demographic metadata was included differed by source and by participant, and the metadata was provided uncurated.

Regarding this clone: What antigen it recognizes has not been identified. Per-nucleotide qualities are absent, and no much larger clonotype sits a single base away.

The immunoSEQ Assay, a bias-controlled multiplex PCR, was used to amplify TCRbeta CDR3 regions from genomic DNA. As for the authors' bioinformatics: The number of nucleated cells in each sample was estimated from the amplification of reference gene primers within the assay. To quantify the absolute abundance of each unique TCRbeta CDR3 rearrangement, sequence reads were collapsed and filtered. For each sample, productive Simpson clonality was calculated by taking the square root of Simpson's diversity index across productive rearrangements. The source is immuneACCESS, and TCRdb retained only in-frame sequences with V and J called. Part of the clones is not carried over; for the studies checked, unresolved V genes explain less than half of this, and the remainder is unexplained. That table gives V, J and clone size, and the DNA gave D and trimming. Counted in this sample were under 250,000 clones; roughly 80% of them appeared once. The biggest ten clones account for roughly 7.9% of the sample.

The chain joins TRBV28 to TRBJ1-3; a confident D gene designation cannot be given. Sequencing was performed on peripheral blood. This TCR was sampled from an elderly woman with acute or convalescent COVID-19. The DNA sequence reads TGTGCCAGCGCCGTAACTACTGGAAACACCATATATTTT. This encodes CASAVTTGNTIYF.